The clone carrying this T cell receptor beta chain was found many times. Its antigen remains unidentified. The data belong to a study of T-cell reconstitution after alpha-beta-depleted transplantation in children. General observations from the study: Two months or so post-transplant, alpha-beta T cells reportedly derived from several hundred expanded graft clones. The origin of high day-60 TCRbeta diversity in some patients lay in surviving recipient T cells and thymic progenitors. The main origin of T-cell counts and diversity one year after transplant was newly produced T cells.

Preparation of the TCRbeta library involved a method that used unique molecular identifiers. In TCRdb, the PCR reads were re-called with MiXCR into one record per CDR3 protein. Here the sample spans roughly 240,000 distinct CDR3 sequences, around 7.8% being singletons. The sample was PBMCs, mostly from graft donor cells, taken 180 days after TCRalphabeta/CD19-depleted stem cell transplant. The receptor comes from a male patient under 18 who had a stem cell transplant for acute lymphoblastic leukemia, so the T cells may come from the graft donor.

CDR3: CASSEWGPGLHGGKYEQFF. Written as DNA, the CDR3 is TGTGCCAGCAGTGAATGGGGCCCGGGGCTCCACGGGGGAAAATATGAGCAGTTCTTC. The chain joins TRBV25-1 to TRBJ2-1, with D tentatively TRBD2 (6 bases). The germline V gene has CDR1 MGHDK and CDR2 SYGVNS. This CDR3 has 19 amino acids. Trimming cost V 1 base and J 8 bases, with 27 bases left between them.